The 31 T cell receptor beta chains reported below all come from one sample, sequenced in a study of beta chain features in type 1 diabetes. cDNA synthesis used the whole RNA isolate, giving expressed TCRB sequences. Profiling relied on immunoSEQ multiplex PCR, and the TCRdb table lists in-frame clones only, not all of them. The data show about 400,000 clones, around an eighth seen once. The specimen sequenced was naive CD4+ T cells from blood. These receptors were taken from a man between 18 and 29 years old in good health.

This clone was seen a handful of times. The chain combines TRBV18 with TRBJ1-5, with 8 bases matching TRBD1. Germline CDR1 KGHSH, CDR2 LQKENI. CDR3 length: 16 amino acids. V lost 5 bases, J lost 2 bases, and 8 bases stayed unmatched. DNA for the CDR3: TGTGCCAGCTCAGCTTTCGACAGGGGAGGCAATCAGCCCCAGCATTTT. This gives the protein CASSAFDRGGNQPQHF.

The chain carries TRBV27 and TRBJ2-3, with 10 bases aligning to TRBD2. There are 18 residues in the CDR3. V lost 6 bases, J lost 2 bases, and 14 bases stayed unmatched. Germline values: CDR1 MNHEY, CDR2 SMNVEV (reference sequence). This CDR3 reads CASRGIGSGRLLTDTQYF. The CDR3 bases are TGTGCCAGCAGGGGTATAGGTAGCGGGAGGCTCCTCACAGATACGCAGTATTTT.

This clone was recorded a few times. The CDR3 region has the DNA TGTGCCAGCAGCTTGGAGGAGAGATTCTATAATTCACCCCTCCACTTT. Its translation is CASSLEERFYNSPLHF. The chain couples TRBV5-5 to TRBJ1-6; D remains ambiguous. The ends were cut back, 0 bases at V and 3 bases at J, with 10 bases in the middle. The CDR3 totals 16 residues. CDR1 and CDR2 (germline): SGHKS, YYEKEE (reference sequence).

This rearrangement joins TRBV18 to TRBJ2-3, with D unclear. With 5 bases removed from V and 5 bases from J, the gap between germline ends came to 5 bases. Germline CDR1 KGHSH, CDR2 LQKENI. The CDR3 consists of 11 residues. The CDR3 DNA sequence: TGTGCCAGCTCATCCCAAGATACGCAGTATTTT. It codes for CASSSQDTQYF.

V is TRBV5-1 and J is TRBJ1-1; 7 bases fit TRBD1. The junction had 2 bases not matched to a gene; V was cut back by 0 bases and J by 3 bases. Looked up from germline, CDR1 is SGHRS and CDR2 is YFSETQ. CDR3 length: 14 amino acids. The chain's CDR3 is CASSLEQGYTEAFF. CDR3 DNA: TGCGCCAGCAGCTTGGAACAGGGGTACACTGAAGCTTTCTTT.

There are a few counts of this clone. The chain links TRBV7-9 to TRBJ2-7; the match to TRBD2 covers 13 bases. The V segment lost 2 bases and the J segment 2 bases; nucleotides outside the gene matches: 9. The germline V gene encodes CDR1 SEHNR and CDR2 FQNEAQ (reference sequence). This CDR3 region has 18 residues. The CDR3 region is CASSLSTSGRYLAYEQYF. CDR3 in DNA: TGTGCCAGCAGCTTATCGACTAGCGGGAGGTACTTGGCCTACGAGCAGTACTTC.

This clone came up a few times. The V call is TRBV6-6, the J call TRBJ1-5; D is perhaps TRBD1 (5 bases). The germline V and J ends were trimmed by 7 bases and 4 bases, with 17 bases remaining between them. This CDR3 has 15 amino acids. Germline loops: CDR1 MNHNY, CDR2 SVGAGI (reference sequence). In DNA, the CDR3 is TGTGCCAGCACCGAGGGAGGGGACGGAAATCAGCCCCAGCATTTT. As protein: CASTEGGDGNQPQHF.

This clone has only a few counts. The chain joins TRBV27 to TRBJ1-5; 10 bases agree with TRBD1. The V gene end was trimmed by 5 bases and the J gene end by 2 bases; junction bases not matched to a gene: 12. CDR1 and CDR2 (germline): MNHEY, SMNVEV (reference sequence). CDR3 size: 18 residues. This CDR3 reads CASSARGQGLGGNQPQHF. The CDR3 DNA is TGTGCCAGCAGTGCCCGGGGACAGGGGCTAGGGGGCAATCAGCCCCAGCATTTT.

This clone was counted ten times or more. The chain has TRBV29-1 and TRBJ2-2; D possibly corresponds to TRBD2 (6 bases). The V gene's germline CDR1 is SQVTM and CDR2 ANQGSEA. This CDR3 has 13 residues. Trimming left V 6 bases short and J 6 bases short, with 14 bases between. The CDR3 nucleotides are TGCAGCGTGGGCGTGACGGGGGCCGGGGAGCTGTTTTTT. This gives the protein CSVGVTGAGELFF.

This clone has only a few counts. The chain couples TRBV5-1 to TRBJ1-2; 8 nucleotides line up with TRBD1. Germline assignment: CDR1 SGHRS and CDR2 YFSETQ. This CDR3 spans 13 amino acids. J gave up 6 bases and V 4 bases, and 5 bases lay outside the gene matches. The CDR3 spells CASSNGQGHGYTF. CDR3 DNA: TGCGCCAGCAGCAACGGACAGGGCCATGGCTACACCTTC.

This chain joins TRBV27 and TRBJ2-1, with TRBD2 matching over 8 bases. Trimming cost V 9 bases and J 2 bases; bases outside gene matches: 12. The CDR3 contains 16 residues. Germline CDR1 is MNHEY and CDR2 is SMNVEV (reference sequence). CDR3 sequence reads: CARSPSGRIPYNEQFF. CDR3 DNA: TGTGCCAGGAGCCCGAGCGGGAGAATTCCCTACAATGAGCAGTTCTTC.

This chain links TRBV5-1 with TRBJ2-1; D remains ambiguous. The CDR3 loop spans 13 amino acids. Trimming took off 6 bases at V and 5 bases at J, with 12 bases between the two ends. The germline V gene encodes CDR1 SGHRS and CDR2 YFSETQ. CDR3 sequence: CASNEPSDNEQFF. DNA for the CDR3: TGCGCCAGCAACGAGCCCTCGGACAATGAGCAGTTCTTC.

This clone has only a few counts. The chain links TRBV7-9 to TRBJ2-3; TRBD2 is a possible D gene (6 bases). The CDR3 contains 17 residues. In germline, CDR1 is SEHNR, CDR2 FQNEAQ (reference sequence). Trimming took off 1 base at V and 2 bases at J, with 16 bases between the two ends. The CDR3: CASSLGASGPYTDTQYF. Here the CDR3 DNA reads TGTGCCAGCAGCTTAGGGGCCAGCGGGCCCTACACAGATACGCAGTATTTT. The variable domain in full, with the rest retrieved from reference TRBV7-9 and TRBJ2-3, is DTGVSQNPRHKITKRGQNVTFRCDPISEHNRLYWYRQTLGQGPEFLTYFQNEAQLEKSRLLSDRFSAERPKGSFSTLEIQRTEQGDSAMYLCASSLGASGPYTDTQYFGPGTRLTVL.

The chain carries TRBV9 and TRBJ2-5; the D gene is possibly TRBD1 (5 bases). The CDR3 is 15 residues long. V was trimmed by 0 bases and J by 9 bases, leaving 18 bases between them. Looked up from germline, CDR1 is SGDLS and CDR2 is YYNGEE. CDR3 DNA: TGTGCCAGCAGCGTAGAGGGCGCAGGGATGGGGTCCCAGTACTTC. Amino acid sequence: CASSVEGAGMGSQYF.

This chain links TRBV19 with TRBJ2-7, with 9 bases fitting TRBD2. The CDR3 has 18 amino acids. The trim removed 3 bases at V and 4 bases at J, leaving 16 bases unmatched. CDR1 is LNHDA and CDR2 is SQIVND in the germline V gene (reference sequence). The CDR3, as DNA: TGTGCCAGTAGTATCCGTCACCCCCGTGGTAGCGGGAGTTACGAGCAGTACTTC. Residues: CASSIRHPRGSGSYEQYF.

The table lists this clone with many counts. The rearrangement links TRBV19 to TRBJ1-6; D gene uncertain. This CDR3 comprises 12 residues. Trimming stripped 10 bases from V and 10 bases from J, with 14 bases between. Germline assignment: CDR1 LNHDA and CDR2 SQIVND (reference sequence). CDR3 amino acids: CATGEADSPLHF. CDR3 sequence (DNA): TGTGCCACCGGGGAGGCAGACTCACCCCTCCACTTT. The whole variable domain, remainder taken from reference TRBV19 and TRBJ1-6, is DGGITQSPKYLFRKEGQNVTLSCEQNLNHDAMYWYRQDPGQGLRLIYYSQIVNDFQKGDIAEGYSVSREKKESFPLTVTSAQKNPTAFYLCATGEADSPLHFGNGTRLTVT.

The V and J genes are TRBV10-3 and TRBJ2-2; 7 nucleotides match TRBD1. The ends lost 5 bases at V and 5 bases at J; junction bases unmatched: 5. The CDR3 extends over 14 amino acids. Germline loops: CDR1 ENHRY, CDR2 SYGVKD. This chain's CDR3 is CAISPPTGTGELFF. The CDR3 region has the DNA TGTGCCATCAGTCCTCCGACAGGGACCGGGGAGCTGTTTTTT.

To note about this clone: The limits of the CDR3 on the DNA are not certain, so only TCRdb's listed CDR3 is given. The chain couples TRBV21-1 to TRBJ2-4; TRBD2 was called by the table and not checked on the DNA. TRBV21-1 corresponds to a pseudogene. The CDR3 adds up to 18 amino acids, both ends counted. The CDR3 reads CASSKVGGGAGAKNIQYF.

CDR3 nucleotide sequence: TGTGCCAGCAGCCCCGGACAGGGAGTCACTGAAGCTTTCTTT. Protein product: CASSPGQGVTEAFF. The chain has TRBV9 and TRBJ1-1, with 8 bases matching TRBD1. The CDR3 is made up of 14 amino acids. V lost 4 bases, J lost 4 bases, and 6 bases stayed unmatched. From germline, CDR1 is SGDLS and CDR2 YYNGEE.

This clone was seen many times. The V call is TRBV29-1, the J call TRBJ2-6; a weak D match, TRBD2 (7 bases). CDR1 and CDR2 from the germline V gene are SQVTM and ANQGSEA. The CDR3 runs 15 residues. Deletions cut 6 bases from V and 0 bases from J, with 12 bases between. CDR3 region: CSVGGPSSGANVLTF. The CDR3 DNA reads TGCAGCGTGGGGGGGCCTTCCTCTGGGGCCAACGTCCTGACTTTC.

This clone has more than one count but fewer than ten. The chain combines TRBV25-1 with TRBJ1-5; a possible D gene is TRBD1 (6 bases). Trimming took 4 bases from V and 4 from J, leaving 11 bases between them. CDR1 and CDR2 (germline): MGHDK, SYGVNS. The CDR3 has 14 residues. CDR3 in DNA: TGTGCCAGCAGTGCCTCAGGGGATAATCAGCCCCAGCATTTT. Protein: CASSASGDNQPQHF.

This clone has just a few counts. CDR3 region: CASSEFLETQYF. CDR3 DNA: TGTGCCAGCAGTGAATTCTTAGAGACCCAGTACTTC. V is TRBV6-1 and J is TRBJ2-5; no clear D. Germline V gives CDR1 MNHNS, CDR2 SASEGT. Trimming removed 2 bases from V and 4 bases from J, with 5 bases in between. The CDR3 runs to 12 residues.

V gene TRBV7-9 combines with J gene TRBJ2-1, with D tentatively TRBD2 (6 bases). The CDR3 loop spans 17 amino acids. Between the trimmed V and J ends, which lost 1 base and 1 base, there was a span of 14 bases. Germline CDR1 reads SEHNR; CDR2 reads FQNEAQ (reference sequence). The CDR3 spells CASSLGGGRASYNEQFF. CDR3 nucleotide sequence: TGTGCCAGCAGCTTAGGAGGAGGGAGAGCGTCCTACAATGAGCAGTTCTTC.

The genes are TRBV5-4 and TRBJ2-7, with 7 bases identical to TRBD1. The length of the CDR3 is 15 residues. CDR1 and CDR2 from the germline V gene are SGHNT and YYREEE (reference sequence). J gave up 0 bases and V 1 base, and 4 bases lay outside the gene matches. CDR3 nucleotides: TGTGCCAGCAGCTTGTTGGCAGGGGGCTCCTACGAGCAGTACTTC. Translated, it gives CASSLLAGGSYEQYF.

The chain employs TRBV25-1 and TRBJ1-3, with unresolved D. Per the germline V gene, CDR1 is MGHDK and CDR2 is SYGVNS. The CDR3 spans 15 residues. Between the trimmed V and J ends, which lost 2 bases and 8 bases, there was a span of 16 bases. CDR3 in amino acids: CASSESIGVWHTIYF. CDR3 DNA: TGTGCCAGCAGTGAAAGTATTGGTGTTTGGCACACCATATATTTT.

V usage is TRBV5-4 and J usage is TRBJ2-3; 9 bases fit TRBD2. The V gene's germline CDR1 is SGHNT and CDR2 YYREEE (reference sequence). With 4 bases clipped from V and 2 bases from J, the junction kept 11 bases outside the gene matches. The CDR3 is 17 amino acids. CDR3 amino acids: CASSPTGLAGSTDTQYF. The CDR3 nucleotides are TGTGCCAGCAGCCCAACTGGGCTAGCGGGGTCCACAGATACGCAGTATTTT.

The gene calls are TRBV7-9 and TRBJ1-5; TRBD1 aligns across 9 bases. Germline CDR1 SEHNR, CDR2 FQNEAQ (reference sequence). V dropped 4 bases and J dropped 3; count of bases not matched to a gene: 4. This CDR3 has 15 residues. Here the CDR3 reads CASSYGTGFNQPQHF. CDR3 in DNA: TGTGCCAGCAGCTACGGGACAGGGTTCAATCAGCCCCAGCATTTT. The variable domain in full, with the rest retrieved from reference TRBV7-9 and TRBJ1-5, is DTGVSQNPRHKITKRGQNVTFRCDPISEHNRLYWYRQTLGQGPEFLTYFQNEAQLEKSRLLSDRFSAERPKGSFSTLEIQRTEQGDSAMYLCASSYGTGFNQPQHFGDGTRLSIL.

This chain connects TRBV7-2 to TRBJ1-5, with D unclear. Trimming shortened V by 5 bases and J by 7 bases, and 9 bases separated the two germline ends. The CDR3 length is 12 residues. Germline V gene lookup returns CDR1 SGHTA and CDR2 FQGNSA. CDR3 protein: CASSAMGQPQHF. CDR3 bases: TGTGCCAGCAGCGCCATGGGCCAGCCCCAGCATTTT.

This clone was detected only a few times. The chain uses TRBV5-1 and TRBJ2-7; the match to TRBD2 covers 11 bases. The ends lost 4 bases at V and 3 bases at J; junction bases unmatched: 9. Germline V CDR1 and CDR2: SGHRS, YFSETQ. The CDR3 runs 16 residues. CDR3 sequence reads: CASSAGGTSGLYEQYF. CDR3 nucleotides: TGCGCCAGCAGCGCGGGTGGGACTAGCGGCCTCTACGAGCAGTACTTC.

V usage is TRBV6-1 and J usage is TRBJ2-5, with a tentative D call TRBD1 (6 bases). V dropped 6 bases and J dropped 1 base, with 9 bases sitting between them. This CDR3 has 13 amino acids. Germline-derived CDR1 and CDR2 are MNHNS and SASEGT. The CDR3 DNA is TGTGCCAGCAGCAGGGGTAGCCAAGAGACCCAGTACTTC. Its translation is CASSRGSQETQYF.

This clone was detected only a few times. This chain uses TRBV4-3 with TRBJ2-2, with D possibly TRBD2 on 5 matching bases. V lost 4 bases and J lost 8, with 11 bases in between. Germline CDR1 and CDR2: LGHNA and YSLEER. The CDR3 has 13 residues. The CDR3 here is CASSPGGPGELFF. Written as DNA, the CDR3 is TGCGCCAGCAGCCCAGGAGGACCGGGGGAGCTGTTTTTT.